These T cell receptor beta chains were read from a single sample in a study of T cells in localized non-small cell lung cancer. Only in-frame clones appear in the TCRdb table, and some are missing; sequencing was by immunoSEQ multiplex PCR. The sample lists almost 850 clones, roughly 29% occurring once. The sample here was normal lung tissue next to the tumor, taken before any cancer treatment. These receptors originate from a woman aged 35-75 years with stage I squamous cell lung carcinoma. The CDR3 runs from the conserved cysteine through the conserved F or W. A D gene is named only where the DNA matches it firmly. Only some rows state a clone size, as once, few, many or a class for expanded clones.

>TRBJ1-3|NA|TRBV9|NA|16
CASSALQGLSGNTIYF
TGTGCCAGCAGCGCCCTACAGGGCCTCTCTGGAAACACCATATATTTT
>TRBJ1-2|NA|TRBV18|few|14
CASSPPTESYGYTF
TGTGCCAGCTCACCACCAACGGAGAGCTATGGCTACACCTTC
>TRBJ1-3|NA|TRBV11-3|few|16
CASSLVGVRTGNTIYF
TGTGCCAGCAGCTTAGTGGGGGTGAGGACCGGAAACACCATATATTTT
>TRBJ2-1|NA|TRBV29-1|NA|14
CSVDGAGPNNEQFF
TGCAGCGTTGACGGCGCGGGGCCAAACAATGAGCAGTTCTTC
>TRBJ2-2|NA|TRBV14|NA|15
CASSQELGNTGELFF
TGTGCCAGCAGCCAGGAACTTGGGAACACCGGGGAGCTGTTTTTT
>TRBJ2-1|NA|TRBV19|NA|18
CASSIDLTKGGVYNEQFF
TGTGCCAGTAGTATAGACCTGACAAAAGGGGGAGTCTACAATGAGCAGTTCTTC
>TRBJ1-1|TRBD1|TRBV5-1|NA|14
CASRGQGARTEAFF
TGCGCCAGTAGGGGACAGGGGGCGAGGACTGAAGCTTTCTTT
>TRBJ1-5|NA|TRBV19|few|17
CASSIGGQRYSNQPQHF
TGTGCCAGTAGTATTGGGGGGCAAAGGTATAGCAATCAGCCCCAGCATTTT
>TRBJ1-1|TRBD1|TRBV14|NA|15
CASSQGSGGFTEAFF
TGTGCCAGCAGCCAAGGTTCAGGGGGTTTCACTGAAGCTTTCTTT
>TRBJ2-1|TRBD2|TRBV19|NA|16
CASRLRLAGASNEQFF
TGTGCCAGTAGGCTCAGACTAGCGGGGGCCAGCAATGAGCAGTTCTTC
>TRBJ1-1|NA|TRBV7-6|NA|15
CASSPETGMNTEAFF
TGTGCCAGCAGCCCGGAGACAGGTATGAACACTGAAGCTTTCTTT
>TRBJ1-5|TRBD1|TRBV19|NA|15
CASSTRQGGNQPQHF
TGTGCCAGTAGTACCCGACAGGGAGGCAATCAGCCCCAGCATTTT
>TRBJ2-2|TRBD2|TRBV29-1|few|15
CSGVDSSGNTGELFF
TGCAGCGGCGTAGATTCTAGCGGAAACACCGGGGAGCTGTTTTTT
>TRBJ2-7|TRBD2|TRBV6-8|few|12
CASMGGYYEQYF
TGTGCCAGCATGGGGGGGTACTACGAGCAGTACTTC
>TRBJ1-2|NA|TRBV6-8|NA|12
CASGVRFRGYTF
TGTGCCAGCGGGGTCCGCTTTAGGGGCTACACCTTC
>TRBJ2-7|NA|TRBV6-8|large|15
CASSYSQGTSYEQYF
TGTGCCAGCAGTTACTCGCAGGGAACCTCCTACGAGCAGTACTTC
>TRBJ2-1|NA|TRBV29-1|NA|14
CSAPVSGSYNEQFF
TGCAGCGCACCGGTTTCCGGATCCTACAATGAGCAGTTCTTC
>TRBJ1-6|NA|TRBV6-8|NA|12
CASNAGASPLHF
TGTGCCAGCAACGCGGGGGCTTCACCCCTCCACTTT
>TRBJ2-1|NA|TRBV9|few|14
CASTYGGRTNEQFF
TGTGCCAGCACGTACGGGGGTCGGACCAATGAGCAGTTCTTC
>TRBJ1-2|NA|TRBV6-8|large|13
CAINQDRNYGYTF
TGTGCCATCAACCAAGACCGTAACTATGGCTACACCTTC
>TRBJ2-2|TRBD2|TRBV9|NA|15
CASSVSGGNTGELFF
TGTGCCAGCAGCGTTAGCGGGGGGAACACCGGGGAGCTGTTTTTT
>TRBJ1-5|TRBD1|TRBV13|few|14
CASSGTGVVQPQHF
TGTGCCAGCAGTGGGACAGGGGTTGTTCAGCCCCAGCATTTT